Below are 25 T cell receptor beta chains sequenced from a single sample in a study of T cell changes during pregnancy in multiple sclerosis (dated by TCRdb to the late 2010s). Receptors were amplified or captured by the immunoSEQ multiplex PCR assay. TCRdb's version of the immuneACCESS table is confined to in-frame rearrangements and falls short of the full clone set. An unresolved V gene accounts for under half of the shortfall where checked; the remainder is of unknown origin. The sample has about 59,000 clones on record, 75% to 90% of them singletons. Approximately 1% of the sample is in the top ten clones. The material was peripheral blood, obtained in the first trimester of pregnancy. These receptors all come from a female donor in good health, enrolled as a control in a pregnancy study.

The rearrangement uses TRBV5-5 and TRBJ2-3; TRBD1 aligns across 8 bases. V shed 4 bases and J 0 bases; nucleotides not matched to a gene: 13. This CDR3 contains 18 residues. The germline V gene has CDR1 SGHKS and CDR2 YYEKEE (reference sequence). The CDR3 sequence: CASSPGTGPRRSTDTQYF. The CDR3 region has the DNA TGTGCCAGCAGCCCCGGGACAGGACCCAGACGGAGCACAGATACGCAGTATTTT.

The chain links TRBV5-1 to TRBJ2-7, with D tentatively TRBD1 (6 bases). V lost 3 bases and J lost 3, with 13 bases in between. CDR1 is SGHRS and CDR2 is YFSETQ in the germline V gene. CDR3 length: 14 amino acids. CDR3 amino acids: CASSSGQLNYEQYF. In DNA form, the CDR3 reads TGCGCCAGCAGCTCTGGACAGCTGAACTACGAGCAGTACTTC. Using reference TRBV5-1 and TRBJ2-7 for the parts outside the CDR3, the full variable domain is KAGVTQTPRYLIKTRGQQVTLSCSPISGHRSVSWYQQTPGQGLQFLFEYFSETQRNKGNFPGRFSGRQFSNSRSEMNVSTLELGDSALYLCASSSGQLNYEQYFGPGTRLTVT.

The CDR3 nucleotides are TGCGCCAGCAGCCTCTTCCTGGGACAGGGGCATGGCTACACCTTC. Translation gives CASSLFLGQGHGYTF. J is TRBJ1-2 and V is TRBV4-3; 10 nucleotides line up with TRBD1. Trimming at V came to 4 bases and at J to 6 bases, leaving 8 bases not matched to a gene. CDR1 is LGHNA and CDR2 is YSLEER in the germline V gene. The CDR3 extends over 15 amino acids.

The CDR3 sequence: CASSQDSRTEAFF. CDR3 nucleotides: TGTGCCAGCAGCCAGGACAGTCGCACTGAAGCTTTCTTT. The genes are TRBV4-2 and TRBJ1-1; D may be TRBD1 (6 bases). The CDR3 has 13 amino acids. From germline, CDR1 is LGHNA and CDR2 YNFKEQ. The V end lost 3 bases, the J end lost 4 bases, and 9 bases lay between the germline ends.

This clone showed up just once. This chain links TRBV7-2 with TRBJ1-6, with 7 nucleotides matching TRBD1. From germline, CDR1 is SGHTA and CDR2 FQGNSA. CDR3 length equals 15 residues. With 1 base clipped from V and 7 bases from J, the junction kept 4 bases outside the gene matches. CDR3 residues: CASSLEGQFNSPLHF. CDR3 DNA sequence: TGTGCCAGCAGCTTAGAGGGACAGTTCAATTCACCCCTCCACTTT.

The rearrangement joins TRBV6-4 to TRBJ2-3; 9 bases map to TRBD2. With 3 bases clipped from V and 1 base from J, the junction kept 5 bases outside the gene matches. The CDR3 covers 16 residues. Germline values: CDR1 MRHNA, CDR2 SNTAGT. The CDR3 loop reads CASSERASGGTDTQYF. Written as DNA, the CDR3 is TGTGCCAGCAGTGAGAGGGCTAGCGGGGGCACAGATACGCAGTATTTT.

The chain combines TRBV7-8 with TRBJ1-1, with TRBD1 matching 8 bases. The CDR3 runs 15 residues. V was pared by 2 bases and J by 5 bases, with 7 bases of the junction left unmatched. Per the germline V gene, CDR1 is SGHVS and CDR2 is FQNEAQ. The CDR3 is CASSLPGGRYTEAFF. The CDR3, as DNA: TGTGCCAGCAGCTTACCAGGGGGCCGGTATACTGAAGCTTTCTTT.

The chain carries TRBV6-5 and TRBJ2-7, with TRBD2 identical over 7 bases. V trimming: 0 bases; J trimming: 3 bases; junction bases outside the gene matches: 5. The length of the CDR3 is 15 residues. From germline, CDR1 is MNHEY and CDR2 SVGAGI. DNA for the CDR3: TGTGCCAGCAGTTACTCGTTAGCGGGTAGCTACGAGCAGTACTTC. Protein sequence: CASSYSLAGSYEQYF.

The CDR3 region has the DNA TGCGCCAGCAGCTCAGAAGGGACAGGCGGAGACGAGCAGTACTTC. Amino acids: CASSSEGTGGDEQYF. The chain combines TRBV5-1 with TRBJ2-7, with 8 bases lining up with TRBD1. The CDR3 extends over 15 amino acids. After removal of 3 bases from V and 5 bases from J, the junction contained 10 bases not matched to a gene. Per germline, CDR1 SGHRS and CDR2 YFSETQ.

This clone was recorded once. The gene calls are TRBV4-3 and TRBJ2-5; 9 bases line up with TRBD2. Near its end, the DNA agrees better with TRBJ2-7, so the J call may be wrong. The CDR3 extends over 16 amino acids. Germline V gene sequence: CDR1 LGHNA, CDR2 YSLEER. CDR3 sequence: CASSQDWTSDNYEQYF. The DNA of the CDR3 is TGCGCCAGCAGCCAAGATTGGACTAGCGATAACTACGAGCAGTACTTC.

J is TRBJ2-5 and V is TRBV7-8, with 12 bases fitting TRBD2. J gave up 5 bases and V 4 bases, and 5 bases lay outside the gene matches. The CDR3 extends over 15 amino acids. CDR1 and CDR2 (germline): SGHVS, FQNEAQ. The DNA for the CDR3 is TGTGCCAGCAGCTCACGACTAGCGGGGGTTGAGACCCAGTACTTC. It codes for CASSSRLAGVETQYF.

The genes are TRBV7-9 and TRBJ2-2, with D perhaps matching TRBD1 (6 bases). CDR1 SEHNR and CDR2 FQNEAQ come from the germline V gene (reference sequence). The CDR3 is 13 residues long. Trimming took off 5 bases at V and 6 bases at J, with 10 bases between the two ends. The CDR3 here is CASSTDSAGELFF. In nucleotides, the CDR3 is TGTGCCAGCAGCACGGACAGTGCCGGGGAGCTGTTTTTT.

The CDR3 DNA follows: TGTGCCAGCTCACCTCTGTCGGGATTGGATGGCTACACCTTC. This sequence encodes CASSPLSGLDGYTF. The chain carries TRBV18 and TRBJ1-2; no clear D. With 3 bases removed from V and 6 bases from J, the gap between germline ends came to 14 bases. The germline gives CDR1 KGHSH, CDR2 LQKENI. The CDR3 has 14 residues.

Remarks on this clone: Other DNA sequences in this sample translate to the same CDR3. The chain employs TRBV30 and TRBJ2-5; D might be TRBD1 (6 bases). The CDR3 consists of 13 residues. Germline V gene lookup returns CDR1 GTSNPN and CDR2 SVGIG (reference sequence). Trimming shortened V by 3 bases and J by 5 bases, and 13 bases separated the two germline ends. The CDR3 reads CAWSLGGFETQYF. The CDR3 nucleotides are TGTGCCTGGAGCCTAGGGGGTTTTGAGACCCAGTACTTC. The full variable domain, rest sourced from reference TRBV30 and TRBJ2-5, is SQTIHQWPATLVQPVGSPLSLECTVEGTSNPNLYWYRQAAGRGLQLLFYSVGIGQISSEVPQNLSASRPQDRQFILSSKKLLLSDSGFYLCAWSLGGFETQYFGPGTRLLVL.

The rearrangement links TRBV27 to TRBJ2-3; 7 bases line up with TRBD1. V was pared by 0 bases and J by 2 bases, with 2 bases of the junction left unmatched. In germline, CDR1 is MNHEY, CDR2 SMNVEV (reference sequence). The CDR3 contains 15 residues. The CDR3 bases are TGTGCCAGCAGTTTATCACAGGGGATCACAGATACGCAGTATTTT. Translating it yields CASSLSQGITDTQYF.

This chain joins TRBV7-2 and TRBJ1-5; D is unclear. This CDR3 comprises 15 residues. Germline CDR1 reads SGHTA; CDR2 reads FQGNSA. V lost 2 bases and J 0 bases, leaving 8 bases between the germline ends. For the CDR3, the DNA is TGTGCCAGCAGCTTAACCCACAGTAGCAATCAGCCCCAGCATTTT. This encodes CASSLTHSSNQPQHF.

This chain joins TRBV2 and TRBJ1-4; TRBD1 is a possible D gene (6 bases). In germline, CDR1 is SNHLY, CDR2 FYNNEI. With 3 bases removed from V and 0 bases from J, the gap between germline ends came to 14 bases. The CDR3 consists of 17 residues. Here the CDR3 reads CASSESWGLTTNEKLFF. CDR3 nucleotides: TGTGCCAGCAGTGAGTCGTGGGGGCTCACAACTAATGAAAAACTGTTTTTT. The complete variable domain, with remaining parts taken from reference TRBV2 and TRBJ1-4, reads EPEVTQTPSHQVTQMGQEVILRCVPISNHLYFYWYRQILGQKVEFLVSFYNNEISEKSEIFDDQFSVERPDGSNFTLKIRSTKLEDSAMYFCASSESWGLTTNEKLFFGSGTQLSVL.

The chain couples TRBV30 to TRBJ1-1; D ambiguous. V gave up 5 bases and J gave up 1 base, with 17 bases separating them. CDR3 length equals 15 residues. CDR1 GTSNPN and CDR2 SVGIG come from the germline V gene (reference sequence). The CDR3 region has the DNA TGTGCCTGGCGAGCCGGGAGAGTGACGAACACTGAAGCTTTCTTT. Translation: CAWRAGRVTNTEAFF.

The chain employs TRBV29-1 and TRBJ2-3; TRBD1 matches 7 bases. The germline V gene has CDR1 SQVTM and CDR2 ANQGSEA. V shed 6 bases and J 0 bases; nucleotides not matched to a gene: 9. The CDR3 has 15 amino acids. This chain's CDR3 is CSVTWTGLSTDTQYF. The CDR3 DNA reads TGCAGCGTCACTTGGACAGGCCTGAGCACAGATACGCAGTATTTT.

The chain recombines TRBV2 with TRBJ2-1, with D possibly matching TRBD1 (6 bases). The germline gives CDR1 SNHLY, CDR2 FYNNEI. The ends were cut back, 2 bases at V and 6 bases at J, with 17 bases in the middle. The CDR3 sequence is 16 residues long. CDR3 sequence reads: CASSEWGQGHSNEQFF. In DNA form, the CDR3 reads TGTGCCAGCAGTGAATGGGGGCAGGGGCATTCCAATGAGCAGTTCTTC. Combining the CDR3 with reference TRBV2 and TRBJ2-1 gives the whole variable domain EPEVTQTPSHQVTQMGQEVILRCVPISNHLYFYWYRQILGQKVEFLVSFYNNEISEKSEIFDDQFSVERPDGSNFTLKIRSTKLEDSAMYFCASSEWGQGHSNEQFFGPGTRLTVL.

The chain recombines TRBV11-1 with TRBJ2-1, with TRBD1 matching 11 bases. The J segment lost 8 bases and the V segment lost 5 bases, leaving 14 bases of the junction unmatched. Germline V gene data show CDR1 as SGHAT and CDR2 as FQDESV (reference sequence). This CDR3 region has 17 residues. The CDR3 is CASSQRTGTGGRDEQFF. The CDR3 DNA follows: TGTGCCAGCAGCCAAAGAACCGGGACAGGGGGTCGCGATGAGCAGTTCTTC.

The chain joins TRBV4-1 to TRBJ2-5; no firm D call. V lost 1 base and J lost 4, with 10 bases in between. This CDR3 comprises 14 residues. In germline, CDR1 is MGHRA, CDR2 YSYEKL. The CDR3: CASSQVSSRETQYF. The DNA of the CDR3 is TGCGCCAGCAGCCAAGTTTCGTCGAGAGAGACCCAGTACTTC.

The chain joins TRBV11-3 to TRBJ1-1; 10 bases agree with TRBD1. The V gene's germline CDR1 is SGHNT and CDR2 YENEEA. J gave up 7 bases and V 5 bases, and 4 bases lay outside the gene matches. This CDR3 has 13 amino acids. This CDR3 is CASSRGQGVEAFF. The CDR3 nucleotides are TGTGCCAGCAGCCGAGGACAGGGGGTTGAAGCTTTCTTT.

The V gene is TRBV6-5, the J gene TRBJ2-1, with D tentatively TRBD1 (5 bases). Germline V lookup: CDR1 MNHEY, CDR2 SVGAGI. The CDR3 is made up of 13 amino acids. The V end lost 7 bases, the J end lost 8 bases, and 15 bases lay between the germline ends. CDR3 sequence: CASTTDTTDEQFF. As DNA, the CDR3 is TGTGCCAGCACCACGGACACAACCGATGAGCAGTTCTTC.

Here the CDR3 reads CASTDQQGYNSPLHF. The CDR3 nucleotides read TGTGCCAGTACCGATCAACAGGGCTATAATTCACCCCTCCACTTT. The chain carries TRBV19 and TRBJ1-6; a possible D gene is TRBD1 (6 bases). CDR1 and CDR2 (germline): LNHDA, SQIVND (reference sequence). The CDR3 loop spans 15 amino acids. The V gene lost 7 bases and the J gene lost 3 bases, with 13 bases spanning the gap.